This T cell receptor beta chain was obtained from a study of CD8+ T cells in alopecia areata. Study-wide results and limits: Lesional scalp exceeded normal scalp in clonality, especially in alopecia totalis/universalis.

Per germline, CDR1 ENHRY and CDR2 SYGVKD. V lost 6 bases and J 6 bases, leaving 6 bases between the germline ends. The CDR3 extends over 11 amino acids. This clone was counted between two and nine times. Its antigen is undetermined. Sequencing templates came from extracted RNA that was reverse transcribed into cDNA. Sequencing used immunoSEQ multiplex PCR; TCRdb keeps in-frame clones, though not all of them. This table holds 120,000 to 150,000 clones, approximately 45% found once. This sequence originates from a human donor with alopecia areata. The V gene is TRBV10-3, the J gene TRBJ2-1, with D tentatively TRBD1 (5 bases). Sequenced material: CD4+ T cells sorted from blood. DNA of the CDR3: TGTGCCATCAGCACAGGCAATGAGCAGTTCTTC. Translated, it gives CAISTGNEQFF.